This TCR beta chain appears in the sequencing data of a study of blood T cell repertoires in COVID-19. There are 11 residues in the CDR3. Germline V CDR1 and CDR2: MNHEY, SVGAGI. Trimming pared 2 bases from V and 10 bases from J, leaving 6 bases between. In the study's own analysis: For nucleated cells, counts were estimated from reference gene primer amplification. TCRdb keeps only in-frame clones here, not all; method: immunoSEQ multiplex PCR. The V and J calls and clone size come from that table; D and trimming were worked out from the DNA. This sample has almost 350,000 clones; approximately 91% occur once, and the top ten carry over 1%. This clone was recorded once. Enrolled through a virtual design, the participants were between roughly 18 and 100 years of age and came from around 25 US areas. Within 2 weeks of study entry, exposed participants had contacted a PCR-confirmed or clinician-diagnosed COVID-19 case.

The specimen was PBMCs or T cells enriched from blood (not recorded which). The TCR was taken from a woman aged 25 to 39 who had been exposed to COVID-19. J is TRBJ2-1 and V is TRBV6-5; D call uncertain. The CDR3 protein is CASSYGQEQFF. For the CDR3, the DNA is TGTGCCAGCAGTTACGGCCAGGAGCAGTTCTTC.